The clone carrying this T cell receptor (beta chain) was recorded a few times. Antigen specificity is unknown. The TCR alpha and TCR beta cDNA libraries, bearing sample barcodes and UMIs, were generated by 5'RACE using constant-segment primers. TCRdb passed the 5' RACE reads through MiXCR, listing each CDR3 protein once. The data hold hundreds of thousands of distinct CDR3 sequences, with 15% to 20% observed a single time. This entry comes from a study of T-cell memory formation after mild COVID-19. Whole-study results and caveats: Mainly CM and EM harbored the contracting CD4+ clones; mainly EMRA harbored the CD8+ ones.

The sample was PBMCs or a T cell subset sorted from them (not recorded which). This sequence originates from an adult woman who had mild COVID-19 (a few samples of this study predate the infection). Cell type and time point are not known.

The CDR3: CASSVAAGSNEQFF. As DNA, the CDR3 is TGTGCCAGCAGCGTAGCGGCGGGAAGCAATGAGCAGTTCTTC. The chain employs TRBV9 and TRBJ2-1, with D perhaps TRBD2 (6 bases). The germline V gene encodes CDR1 SGDLS and CDR2 YYNGEE. V lost 0 bases and J 6 bases, leaving 10 bases between the germline ends. The CDR3 consists of 14 residues.